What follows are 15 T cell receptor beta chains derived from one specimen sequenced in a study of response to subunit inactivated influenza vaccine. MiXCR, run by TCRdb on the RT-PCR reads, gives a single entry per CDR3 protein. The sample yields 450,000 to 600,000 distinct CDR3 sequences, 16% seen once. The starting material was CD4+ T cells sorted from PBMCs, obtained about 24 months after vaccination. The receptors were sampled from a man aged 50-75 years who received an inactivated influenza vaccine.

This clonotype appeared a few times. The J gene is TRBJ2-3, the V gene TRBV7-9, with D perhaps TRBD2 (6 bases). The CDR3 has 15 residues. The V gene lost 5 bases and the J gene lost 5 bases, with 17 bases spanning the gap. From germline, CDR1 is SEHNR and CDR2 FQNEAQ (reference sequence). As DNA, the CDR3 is TGTGCCAGCAGCCGAGAGCGGGCCGCGGGAGATACGCAGTATTTT. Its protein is CASSRERAAGDTQYF.

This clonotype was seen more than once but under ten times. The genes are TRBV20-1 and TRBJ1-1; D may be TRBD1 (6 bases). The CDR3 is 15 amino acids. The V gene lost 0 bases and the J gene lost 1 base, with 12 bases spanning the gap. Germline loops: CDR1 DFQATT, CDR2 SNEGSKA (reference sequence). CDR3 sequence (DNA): TGCAGTGCTAGAGAGGGGGGGGCAGGGAACACTGAAGCTTTCTTT. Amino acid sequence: CSAREGGAGNTEAFF.

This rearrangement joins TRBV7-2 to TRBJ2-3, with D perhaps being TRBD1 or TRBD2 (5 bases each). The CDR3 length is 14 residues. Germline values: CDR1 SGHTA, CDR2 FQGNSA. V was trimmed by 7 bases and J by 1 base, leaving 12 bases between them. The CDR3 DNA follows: TGTGCCAGCACCCCGGGGCGAGGCACAGATACGCAGTATTTT. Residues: CASTPGRGTDTQYF.

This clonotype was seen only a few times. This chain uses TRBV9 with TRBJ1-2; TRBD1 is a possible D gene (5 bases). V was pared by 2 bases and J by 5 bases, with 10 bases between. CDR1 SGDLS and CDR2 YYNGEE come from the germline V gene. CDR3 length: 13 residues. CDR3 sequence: CASSVSTGYGYTF. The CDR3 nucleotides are TGTGCCAGCAGCGTCAGTACAGGATATGGCTACACCTTC.

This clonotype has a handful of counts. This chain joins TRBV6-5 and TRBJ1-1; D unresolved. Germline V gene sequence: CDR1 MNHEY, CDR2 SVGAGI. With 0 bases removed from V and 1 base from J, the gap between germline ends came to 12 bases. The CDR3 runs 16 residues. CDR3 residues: CASSYSMQVKNTEAFF. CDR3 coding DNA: TGTGCCAGCAGTTACTCGATGCAGGTTAAGAACACTGAAGCTTTCTTT.

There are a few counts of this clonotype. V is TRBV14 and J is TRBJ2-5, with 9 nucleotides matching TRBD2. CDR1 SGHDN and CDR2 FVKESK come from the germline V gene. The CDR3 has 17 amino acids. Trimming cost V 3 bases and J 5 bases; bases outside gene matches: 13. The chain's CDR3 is CASSHYRTGTSTETQYF. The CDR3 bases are TGTGCCAGCAGCCACTATCGAACCGGGACTAGCACGGAGACCCAGTACTTC. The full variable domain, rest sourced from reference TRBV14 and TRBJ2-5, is EAGVTQFPSHSVIEKGQTVTLRCDPISGHDNLYWYRRVMGKEIKFLLHFVKESKQDESGMPNNRFLAERTGGTYSTLKVQPAELEDSGVYFCASSHYRTGTSTETQYFGPGTRLLVL.

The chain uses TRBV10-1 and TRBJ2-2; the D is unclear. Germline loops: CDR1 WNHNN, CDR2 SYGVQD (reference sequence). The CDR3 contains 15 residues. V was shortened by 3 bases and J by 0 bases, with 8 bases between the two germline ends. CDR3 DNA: TGCGCCAGCAGTGACTACGGCACGAACACCGGGGAGCTGTTTTTT. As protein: CASSDYGTNTGELFF.

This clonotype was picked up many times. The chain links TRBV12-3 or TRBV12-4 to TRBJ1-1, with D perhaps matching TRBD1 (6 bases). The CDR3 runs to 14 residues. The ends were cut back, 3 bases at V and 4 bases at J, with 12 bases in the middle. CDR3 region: CASSFGGAITEAFF. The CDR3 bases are TGTGCCAGCAGTTTCGGGGGGGCCATCACTGAAGCTTTCTTT.

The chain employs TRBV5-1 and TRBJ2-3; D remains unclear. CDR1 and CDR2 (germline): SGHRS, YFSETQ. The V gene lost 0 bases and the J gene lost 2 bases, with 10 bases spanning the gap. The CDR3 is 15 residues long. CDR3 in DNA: TGCGCCAGCAGCTTGGTAGGTCAGGACACAGATACGCAGTATTTT. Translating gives CASSLVGQDTDTQYF.

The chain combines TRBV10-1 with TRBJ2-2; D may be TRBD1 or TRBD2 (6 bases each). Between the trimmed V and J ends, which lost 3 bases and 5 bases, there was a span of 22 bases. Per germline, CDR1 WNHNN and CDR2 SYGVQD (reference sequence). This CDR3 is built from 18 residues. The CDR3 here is CASSDMGGTGIETGELFF. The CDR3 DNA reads TGCGCCAGCAGTGATATGGGAGGCACAGGGATTGAGACCGGGGAGCTGTTTTTT.

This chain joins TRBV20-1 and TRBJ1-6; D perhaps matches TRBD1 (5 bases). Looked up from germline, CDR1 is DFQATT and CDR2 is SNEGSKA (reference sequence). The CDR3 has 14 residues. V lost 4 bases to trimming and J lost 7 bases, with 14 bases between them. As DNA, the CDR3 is TGCAGTGCTATTCCGGGGCGCCTAAATTCACCCCTCCACTTT. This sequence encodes CSAIPGRLNSPLHF.

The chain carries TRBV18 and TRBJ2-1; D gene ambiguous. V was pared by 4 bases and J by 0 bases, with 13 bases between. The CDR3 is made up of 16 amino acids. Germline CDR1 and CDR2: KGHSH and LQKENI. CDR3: CASSRETPSSYNEQFF. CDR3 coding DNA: TGTGCCAGCTCACGAGAGACCCCGAGCTCCTACAATGAGCAGTTCTTC.

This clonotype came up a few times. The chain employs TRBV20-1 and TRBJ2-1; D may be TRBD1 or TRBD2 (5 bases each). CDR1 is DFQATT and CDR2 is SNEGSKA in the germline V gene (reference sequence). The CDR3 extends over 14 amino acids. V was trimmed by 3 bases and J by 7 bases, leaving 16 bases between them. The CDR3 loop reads CSASYGGVRNEQFF. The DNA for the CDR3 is TGCAGTGCTAGTTATGGGGGAGTGCGGAATGAGCAGTTCTTC.

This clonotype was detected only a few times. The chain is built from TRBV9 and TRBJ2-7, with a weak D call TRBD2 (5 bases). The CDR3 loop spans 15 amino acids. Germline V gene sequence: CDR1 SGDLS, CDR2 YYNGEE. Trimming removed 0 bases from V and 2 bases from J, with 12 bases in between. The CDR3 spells CASSVDPGSTYEQYF. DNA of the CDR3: TGTGCCAGCAGCGTAGATCCGGGATCCACCTACGAGCAGTACTTC.

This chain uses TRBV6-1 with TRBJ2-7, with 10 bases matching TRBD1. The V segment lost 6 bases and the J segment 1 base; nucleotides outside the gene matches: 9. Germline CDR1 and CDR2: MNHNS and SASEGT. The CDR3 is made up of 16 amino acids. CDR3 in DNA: TGTGCCAGCAGCCAAAGGGACAGGGGATTTTCCTACGAGCAGTACTTC. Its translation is CASSQRDRGFSYEQYF.